Below are 18 T cell receptor beta chains sequenced from a single sample in a study of technical replicates of blood from a few donors. The protocol was immunoSEQ multiplex PCR, while the TCRdb copy is restricted to in-frame clones and leaves out a portion. The repertoire consists of about 16,000 clones, with around 90% occurring once and the leading ten covering 10% to 15%. Specimen: PBMCs. The receptors derive from a human donor in good health.

The chain employs TRBV5-4 and TRBJ2-7, with 9 bases aligning to TRBD2. The V and J ends lost 4 bases and 2 bases, in that order; junction bases with no gene match: 4. The CDR3 contains 14 residues. CDR1 SGHNT and CDR2 YYREEE come from the germline V gene (reference sequence). The CDR3: CASSTGLATYEQYF. The CDR3 coding sequence is TGTGCCAGCAGCACGGGACTAGCTACCTACGAGCAGTACTTC.

The chain employs TRBV6-1 and TRBJ2-7, with TRBD1 as a possible D gene (6 bases). Per the germline V gene, CDR1 is MNHNS and CDR2 is SASEGT. V was clipped by 6 bases and J by 2 bases, with 14 bases between them. The CDR3 length is 14 residues. DNA for the CDR3: TGTGCCAGCAGCGCACAGGGTCTTGCCTACGAGCAGTACTTC. It yields the protein CASSAQGLAYEQYF.

This rearrangement joins TRBV14 to TRBJ1-4, with 10 bases matching TRBD1. V shed 4 bases, J shed 8 bases, and the junction held 10 bases outside the gene matches. CDR1 and CDR2 from the germline V gene are SGHDN and FVKESK. The CDR3 sequence is 16 residues long. The CDR3 sequence is CASSRLPGQGSEKLFF. The DNA of the CDR3 is TGTGCCAGCAGCCGCTTACCGGGACAGGGGAGCGAAAAACTGTTTTTT.

The chain has TRBV19 and TRBJ2-7; 7 nucleotides match TRBD2. The ends lost 8 bases at V and 3 bases at J; junction bases unmatched: 10. CDR1 and CDR2 (germline): LNHDA, SQIVND (reference sequence). The CDR3 loop spans 14 amino acids. The CDR3 is CASGRDFGSYEQYF. The CDR3 bases are TGTGCCAGTGGGAGGGACTTCGGGAGCTACGAGCAGTACTTC.

The chain combines TRBV21-1 with TRBJ2-7; the D call in the table, TRBD1, was not verified against the DNA. TRBV21-1 is a recognized pseudogene. The CDR3 is 15 amino acids. CDR3 bases: TGTGCCAGCAGCAAAGGAACAGGGTCCTCCTACGAGCAGTACTTC. Translated, it gives CASSKGTGSSYEQYF.

V gene TRBV30 combines with J gene TRBJ1-4, with a possible D match to TRBD1 (6 bases). V gave up 3 bases and J gave up 7 bases, with 15 bases separating them. The CDR3 sequence is 14 residues long. Per germline, CDR1 GTSNPN and CDR2 SVGIG (reference sequence). This chain's CDR3 is CAWSAGVGSEKLFF. Here the CDR3 DNA reads TGTGCCTGGAGCGCAGGGGTAGGAAGTGAAAAACTGTTTTTT.

CDR3 sequence: CASSPTSGRAIETQYF. CDR3 coding DNA: TGCGCCAGCAGCCCGACTAGCGGGAGGGCCATAGAGACCCAGTACTTC. The chain links TRBV4-1 to TRBJ2-5; 14 bases agree with TRBD2. V lost 4 bases and J lost 4; bases outside the gene matches: 5. This CDR3 region has 16 residues. From germline, CDR1 is MGHRA and CDR2 YSYEKL.

CDR3 DNA: TGTGCCAGGACCCCGAGCGGAGACCTCACAGATACGCAGTATTTT. It is translated as CARTPSGDLTDTQYF. The rearrangement uses TRBV21-1 and TRBJ2-3; the tabulated D call, TRBD2, remains unverified against the DNA. TRBV21-1 is a documented pseudogene. This CDR3 spans 15 amino acids.

The chain links TRBV19 to TRBJ2-5; the match to TRBD2 covers 11 bases. J lost 1 base, V lost 8 bases, and 6 bases had no gene match. Germline V gene lookup returns CDR1 LNHDA and CDR2 SQIVND (reference sequence). The length of the CDR3 is 15 residues. The CDR3 DNA reads TGTGCCAGTGGCCGGACTAGCGGGCTCCAAGAGACCCAGTACTTC. This codes for CASGRTSGLQETQYF. Supplemented by reference TRBV19 and TRBJ2-5, the full variable domain reads DGGITQSPKYLFRKEGQNVTLSCEQNLNHDAMYWYRQDPGQGLRLIYYSQIVNDFQKGDIAEGYSVSREKKESFPLTVTSAQKNPTAFYLCASGRTSGLQETQYFGPGTRLLVL.

The chain uses TRBV10-2 and TRBJ1-4; 9 bases are a match to TRBD1. Per germline, CDR1 WSHSY and CDR2 SAAADI. The CDR3 spans 16 residues. V lost 2 bases and J lost 8; bases outside the gene matches: 9. CDR3 residues: CASSEITGGLREKLFF. CDR3 in DNA: TGCGCCAGCAGTGAGATCACAGGGGGCCTCCGAGAAAAACTGTTTTTT.

The gene calls are TRBV5-1 and TRBJ1-3, with D maybe TRBD1 (6 bases). CDR3 size: 15 residues. V lost 4 bases and J 0 bases, leaving 11 bases between the germline ends. Germline values: CDR1 SGHRS, CDR2 YFSETQ. CDR3 coding DNA: TGCGCCAGCAGCCGGGAGGGGGACTCTGGAAACACCATATATTTT. This codes for CASSREGDSGNTIYF.

This CDR3 reads CAWAGADTQYF. DNA of the CDR3: TGTGCCTGGGCAGGGGCAGATACGCAGTATTTT. This rearrangement joins TRBV30 to TRBJ2-3; tentatively, D is TRBD1 (6 bases). V was pared by 5 bases and J by 4 bases, with 7 bases between. Looked up from germline, CDR1 is GTSNPN and CDR2 is SVGIG (reference sequence). The CDR3 spans 11 residues.

The chain recombines TRBV5-5 with TRBJ2-7; D might be TRBD2 (5 bases). Trimming left V 0 bases short and J 0 bases short, with 10 bases between. This CDR3 spans 15 amino acids. Germline V lookup: CDR1 SGHKS, CDR2 YYEKEE (reference sequence). CDR3 sequence reads: CASSLVAQPSYEQYF. CDR3 DNA: TGTGCCAGCAGCTTGGTAGCGCAACCCTCCTACGAGCAGTACTTC. The full variable domain, with the rest looked up from reference TRBV5-5 and TRBJ2-7, is DAGVTQSPTHLIKTRGQQVTLRCSPISGHKSVSWYQQVLGQGPQFIFQYYEKEERGRGNFPDRFSARQFPNYSSELNVNALLLGDSALYLCASSLVAQPSYEQYFGPGTRLTVT.

The chain links TRBV28 to TRBJ1-1, with 8 bases fitting TRBD1. The CDR3 has 14 residues. The V segment lost 7 bases and the J segment 4 bases; nucleotides outside the gene matches: 8. Germline CDR1 and CDR2: MDHEN and SYDVKM. CDR3: CASTTQGARTEAFF. Written as DNA, the CDR3 is TGTGCCAGCACCACCCAGGGGGCGCGCACTGAAGCTTTCTTT.

This clone has just one count. This sequence joins TRBV5-6 and TRBJ2-5; 8 positions agree with TRBD1. The CDR3 spans 16 residues. Germline V CDR1 and CDR2: SGHDT, YYEEEE. Losses at the gene ends were 3 bases for V and 6 bases for J; bases not matched to a gene: 13. Here the CDR3 reads CASSYLGTGQQQTQYF. Written as DNA, the CDR3 is TGTGCCAGCAGCTACCTAGGGACAGGTCAACAACAGACCCAGTACTTC. The full variable domain, with the rest looked up from reference TRBV5-6 and TRBJ2-5, is DAGVTQSPTHLIKTRGQQVTLRCSPKSGHDTVSWYQQALGQGPQFIFQYYEEEERQRGNFPDRFSGHQFPNYSSELNVNALLLGDSALYLCASSYLGTGQQQTQYFGPGTRLLVL.

This chain connects TRBV5-1 to TRBJ2-7, with a weak D call TRBD1 (6 bases). The CDR3 has 18 amino acids. The V gene's germline CDR1 is SGHRS and CDR2 YFSETQ. With 2 bases removed from V and 0 bases from J, the gap between germline ends came to 21 bases. CDR3 sequence reads: CASSLRRGVRDHSYEQYF. CDR3 in DNA: TGCGCCAGCAGCTTACGCAGGGGTGTGAGGGACCACTCCTACGAGCAGTACTTC.

The chain couples TRBV15 to TRBJ1-1; D is ambiguous. The CDR3 runs to 18 residues. Germline V gene sequence: CDR1 LNHNV, CDR2 YYDKDF (reference sequence). V lost 3 bases and J 4 bases, leaving 24 bases between the germline ends. The CDR3 protein is CATSSESLTVRHTTEAFF. CDR3 nucleotides: TGTGCCACCAGCAGTGAGAGCCTCACCGTTCGACATACCACTGAAGCTTTCTTT.

V gene TRBV7-9 combines with J gene TRBJ2-1; 11 nucleotides align to TRBD2. Germline V gives CDR1 SEHNR, CDR2 FQNEAQ (reference sequence). V trimming: 4 bases; J trimming: 7 bases; junction bases outside the gene matches: 3. The length of the CDR3 is 14 residues. The CDR3 DNA reads TGTGCCAGCAGCTCGGGACTAGCGGCTAATGAGCAGTTCTTC. It specifies CASSSGLAANEQFF.